This TCR beta chain was identified in a study of CD8+ T cells in alopecia areata. Study as a whole: Patients in the treated group were given tofacitinib by mouth, 5 to 10 mg twice a day. The tofacitinib course ran for 6 to 18 months and was followed by 6 months off drug. Severity scoring for treated patients was based on the percentage of affected scalp area.

On this clone itself: What it recognizes is unknown.

Study-level points and caveats: Amid tofacitinib therapy, many expanded lesional clones stayed present in scalp and blood.

The CDR3 is 15 amino acids. The V gene's germline CDR1 is LGHNT and CDR2 FRNRAP. V was pared by 0 bases and J by 3 bases, with 9 bases between. cDNA serving as the sequencing template came from extracted, reverse transcribed RNA. Data came from immunoSEQ multiplex PCR; TCRdb stores just in-frame clones and leaves some out. The sample contains about 210,000 clones, around 65% of which appear only once. Stated treatment: oral pan-JAK inhibitor, 5-10 mg twice daily. This chain links TRBV12-5 with TRBJ1-5; D possibly corresponds to TRBD1 (5 bases). The source of this sequence is a human donor with alopecia areata. This sample comprised CD4+ T cells sorted from blood, obtained at week 44, from a patient treated with tofacitinib. The CDR3 protein is CASGLVRDSNQPQHF. The CDR3 DNA reads TGTGCTAGTGGTTTGGTGCGGGACTCCAATCAGCCCCAGCATTTT.